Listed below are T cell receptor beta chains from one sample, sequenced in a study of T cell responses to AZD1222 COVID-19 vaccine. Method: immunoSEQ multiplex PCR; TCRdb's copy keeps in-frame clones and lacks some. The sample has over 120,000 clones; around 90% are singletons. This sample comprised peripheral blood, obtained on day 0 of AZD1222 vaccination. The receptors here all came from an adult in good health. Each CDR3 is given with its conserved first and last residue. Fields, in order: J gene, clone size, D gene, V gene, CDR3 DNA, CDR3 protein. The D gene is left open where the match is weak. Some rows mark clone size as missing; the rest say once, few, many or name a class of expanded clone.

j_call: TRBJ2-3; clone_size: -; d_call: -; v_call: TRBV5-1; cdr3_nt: TGCGCCAGCAGCTTGTTAGGCGCCCAAGGGGCAGATACGCAGTATTTT; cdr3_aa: CASSLLGAQGADTQYF
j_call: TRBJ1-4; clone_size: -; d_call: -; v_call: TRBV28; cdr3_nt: TGTGCCAGCACCCCTTCAGGACAGTATAATGAAAAACTGTTTTTT; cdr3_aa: CASTPSGQYNEKLFF
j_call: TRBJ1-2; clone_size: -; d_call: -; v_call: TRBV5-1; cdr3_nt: TGCGCCAGCAGCTTGGAGCGGGGTGTTTTAGCTAACTATGGCTACACCTTC; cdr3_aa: CASSLERGVLANYGYTF
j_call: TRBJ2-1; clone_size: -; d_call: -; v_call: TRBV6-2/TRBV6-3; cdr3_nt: TGTGCCAGCAGTGACGTCGAGGGGATCTCCTACAATGAGCAGTTCTTC; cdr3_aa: CASSDVEGISYNEQFF
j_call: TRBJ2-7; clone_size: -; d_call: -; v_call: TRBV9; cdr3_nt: TGTGCCAGCAGCGCTGGAGCCTACAGGGCGCCCTACGAGCAGTACTTC; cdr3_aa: CASSAGAYRAPYEQYF
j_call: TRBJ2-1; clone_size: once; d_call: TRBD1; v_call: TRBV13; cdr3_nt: TGTGCCAGCAGCTCATTGACAGGGTCAGACAATGAGCAGTTCTTC; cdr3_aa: CASSSLTGSDNEQFF
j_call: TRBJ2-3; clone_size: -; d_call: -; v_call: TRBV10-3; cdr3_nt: TGTGCCATCAGTGAGTTGAGGGTGTCGCAGTATTTT; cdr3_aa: CAISELRVSQYF
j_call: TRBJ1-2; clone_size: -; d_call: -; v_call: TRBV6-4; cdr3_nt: TGTGCCAGCAGTACCCCGGGACGGAGCTACACCTTC; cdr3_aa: CASSTPGRSYTF
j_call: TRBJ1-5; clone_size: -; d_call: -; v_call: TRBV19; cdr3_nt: TGTGCCAGTAGTATCAGGACAGATAGCAATCAGCCCCAGCATTTT; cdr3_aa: CASSIRTDSNQPQHF
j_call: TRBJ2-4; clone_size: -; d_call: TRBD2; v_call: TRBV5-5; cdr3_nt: TGTGCCAGCAGGGGAGGACTAGCGGGCCTTGGCAAAAACATTCAGTACTTC; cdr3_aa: CASRGGLAGLGKNIQYF
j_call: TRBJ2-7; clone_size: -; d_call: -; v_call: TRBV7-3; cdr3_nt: TGTGCCAGCAGCTTAACGGGAACGCTCGGGGAGCAGTACTTC; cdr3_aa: CASSLTGTLGEQYF
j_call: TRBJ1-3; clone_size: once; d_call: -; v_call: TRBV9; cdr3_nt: TGTGCCAGCAGCACCCGGGGGGTTTACTCTGGAAACACCATATATTTT; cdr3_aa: CASSTRGVYSGNTIYF
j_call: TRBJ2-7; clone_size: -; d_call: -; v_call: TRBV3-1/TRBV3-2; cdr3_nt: TGTGCCAGCAGCCAATTACCGGGACTGCTGTCCTACGAGCAGTACTTC; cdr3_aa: CASSQLPGLLSYEQYF
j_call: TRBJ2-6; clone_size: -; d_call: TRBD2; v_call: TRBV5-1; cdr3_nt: TGCGCCAGCAGCTGGGAGGGCAGAAAGGGGGCCAACGTCCTGACTTTC; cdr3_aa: CASSWEGRKGANVLTF
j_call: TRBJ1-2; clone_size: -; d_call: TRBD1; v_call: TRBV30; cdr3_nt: TGTGCCTGGAGTGTAGGGGGCGCAGGCTATGGCTACACCTTC; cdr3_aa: CAWSVGGAGYGYTF
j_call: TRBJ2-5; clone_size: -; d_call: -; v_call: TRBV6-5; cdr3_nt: TGTGCCAGCAGTTCAAAGGAGGGGCTAGGAGAGACCCAGTACTTC; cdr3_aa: CASSSKEGLGETQYF
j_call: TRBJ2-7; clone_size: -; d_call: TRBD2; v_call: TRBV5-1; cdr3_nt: TGCGCCAGCAGCATGGGGAGCGGGGACTCCTACGAGCAGTACTTC; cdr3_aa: CASSMGSGDSYEQYF
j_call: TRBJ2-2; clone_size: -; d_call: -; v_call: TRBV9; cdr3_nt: TGTGCCAGTGCGACTGGCGGGAACACCGGGGAGCTGTTTTTT; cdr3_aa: CASATGGNTGELFF
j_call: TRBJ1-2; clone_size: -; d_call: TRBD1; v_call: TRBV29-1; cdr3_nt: TGCAGCGTCGAGGACAGGTTAAACTATGGCTACACCTTC; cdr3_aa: CSVEDRLNYGYTF
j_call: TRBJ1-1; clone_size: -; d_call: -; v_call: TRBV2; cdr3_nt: TGTGCCAGCAGTGAAGAATTCATGAACACTGAAGCTTTCTTT; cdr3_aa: CASSEEFMNTEAFF
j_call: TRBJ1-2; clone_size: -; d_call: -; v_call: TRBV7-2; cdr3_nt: TGTGCCAGCAGCTTAAGTCGGGCCTCAAGAGGCTACACCTTC; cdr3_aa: CASSLSRASRGYTF
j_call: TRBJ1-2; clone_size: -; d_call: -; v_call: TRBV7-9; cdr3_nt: TGTGCCAGCAGTCCTGAGGGAAATGGCTATGGCTACACCTTC; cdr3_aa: CASSPEGNGYGYTF
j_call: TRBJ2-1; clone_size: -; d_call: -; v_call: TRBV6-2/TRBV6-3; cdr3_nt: TGTGCCAGCAGCCGTCCCGGTCCCCACAATGAGCAGTTCTTC; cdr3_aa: CASSRPGPHNEQFF
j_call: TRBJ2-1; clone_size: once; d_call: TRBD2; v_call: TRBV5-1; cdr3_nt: TGCGCCAGCAGCCTGAATAGCGGGAGCAATGAGCAGTTCTTC; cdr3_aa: CASSLNSGSNEQFF
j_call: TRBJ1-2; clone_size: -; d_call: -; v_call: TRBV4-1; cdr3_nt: TGCGCCAGCAGCCAAGAACCAGCCGAGCAACACGGCTACACCTTC; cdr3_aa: CASSQEPAEQHGYTF
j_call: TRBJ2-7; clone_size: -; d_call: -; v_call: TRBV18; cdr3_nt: TGTGCCAGCTCACCAAACAGTGTCAAGTACGAGCAGTACTTC; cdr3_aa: CASSPNSVKYEQYF
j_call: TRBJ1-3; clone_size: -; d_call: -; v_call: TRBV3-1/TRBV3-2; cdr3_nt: TGTGCCAGCAGCCTTCGGTATCCTGGAAACACCATATATTTT; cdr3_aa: CASSLRYPGNTIYF
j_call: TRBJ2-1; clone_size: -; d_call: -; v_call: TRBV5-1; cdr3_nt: TGCGCCAGCGTGAGTGGTGATGGCGGTGAGCAGTTCTTC; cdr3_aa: CASVSGDGGEQFF
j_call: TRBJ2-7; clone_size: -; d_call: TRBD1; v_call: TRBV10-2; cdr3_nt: TGCGCCAGCAGTGTTGACAGGGGGCGCGGTTACGAGCAGTACTTC; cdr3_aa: CASSVDRGRGYEQYF
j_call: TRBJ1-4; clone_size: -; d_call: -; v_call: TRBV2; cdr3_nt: TGTGCCAGCGTGTCTCGTACAGAACTCACAACTAATGAAAAACTGTTTTTT; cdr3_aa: CASVSRTELTTNEKLFF
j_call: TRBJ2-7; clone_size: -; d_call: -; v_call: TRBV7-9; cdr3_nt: TGTGCCAGCAGCTTATCCGGGGGCTACGAGCAGTACTTC; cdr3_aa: CASSLSGGYEQYF
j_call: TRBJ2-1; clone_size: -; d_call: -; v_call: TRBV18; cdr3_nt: TGTGCCAGCTCACCACCTAGTTTCGTAGAGCAGTTCTTC; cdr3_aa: CASSPPSFVEQFF
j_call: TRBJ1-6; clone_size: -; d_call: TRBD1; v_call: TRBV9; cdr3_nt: TGTGCCAGCAGCGTTGAACTGGACAGGGGGAGCCGAATTCCACCCCTCCACTTT; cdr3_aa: CASSVELDRGSRIPPLHF
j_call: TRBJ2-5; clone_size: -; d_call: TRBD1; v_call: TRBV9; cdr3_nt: TGTGCCAGCAGCGTAGATGGGACAGCCCAAGAGACCCAGTACTTC; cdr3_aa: CASSVDGTAQETQYF
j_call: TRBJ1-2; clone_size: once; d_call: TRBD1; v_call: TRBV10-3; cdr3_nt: TGTGCCATCAGTGATCAGGGGGTGATGCGTTACTATGGCTACACCTTC; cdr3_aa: CAISDQGVMRYYGYTF
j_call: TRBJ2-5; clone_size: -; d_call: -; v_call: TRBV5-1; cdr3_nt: TGCGCCAGCAGCTTTTTACACCCCTCGAGGGAGACCCAGTACTTC; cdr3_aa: CASSFLHPSRETQYF
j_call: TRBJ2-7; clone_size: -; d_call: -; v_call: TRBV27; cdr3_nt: TGTGCCAGCAGTTACAACTCCTACGAGCAGTACTTC; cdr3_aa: CASSYNSYEQYF
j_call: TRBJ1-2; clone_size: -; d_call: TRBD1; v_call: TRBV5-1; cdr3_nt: TGCGCCAGCAGCCTGGACAGGGGACATGGCTACACCTTC; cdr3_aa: CASSLDRGHGYTF
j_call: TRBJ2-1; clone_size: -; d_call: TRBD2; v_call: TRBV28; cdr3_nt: TGTGCCAGCAGTTCCGCTGCCGGGACTAGGAACAATGAGCAGTTCTTC; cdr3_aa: CASSSAAGTRNNEQFF
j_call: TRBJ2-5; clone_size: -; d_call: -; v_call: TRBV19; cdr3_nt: TGTGCCAGTAGTATGGCCGGGGGCAGAGAGACCCAGTACTTC; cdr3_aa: CASSMAGGRETQYF
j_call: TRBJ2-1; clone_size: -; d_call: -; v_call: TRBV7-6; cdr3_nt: TGTGCCAGCAGCTCAAGGACTCCTTGGGATGAGCAGTTCTTC; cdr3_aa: CASSSRTPWDEQFF
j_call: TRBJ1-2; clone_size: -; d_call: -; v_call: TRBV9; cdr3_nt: TGTGCCAGCACCTTAGACAGCTATGGCTACACCTTC; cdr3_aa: CASTLDSYGYTF